What follows are 21 T cell receptor beta chains derived from one specimen sequenced in a study of cytomegalovirus exposure and HLA in healthy donors. 60 Vbeta and 13 Jbeta primers were used in PCR. The method was immunoSEQ multiplex PCR; TCRdb's version includes in-frame clones alone and lacks a portion of them. The sample has some 150,000 clones, 76% seen once; the top ten hold around 1.8%. The sequencing sample was made of PBMCs. The source of these receptors is a female donor in good health and CMV-seropositive.

This clone was detected once. Its ends do not fully match the called genes, so a read error is possible. Other DNA sequences in this specimen translate into the identical CDR3. This chain joins TRBV18 and TRBJ1-2; 9 bases fit TRBD1. The CDR3 loop spans 16 amino acids. Germline V lookup: CDR1 KGHSH, CDR2 LQKENI. The CDR3 loop reads CASSPPPGQGHYGYTF. CDR3 sequence (DNA): TGTGCCAGCTCACCACCGCCTGGACAGGGGCATTATGGCTACACCTTT.

This chain uses TRBV30 with TRBJ2-1; 9 nucleotides agree with TRBD2. The CDR3 length is 16 residues. The germline CDR1 and CDR2 sequences are GTSNPN and SVGIG (reference sequence). Trimming at V came to 1 base and at J to 8 bases, leaving 12 bases not matched to a gene. The CDR3 loop reads CAWSGPLAGRGDEQFF. The CDR3 region has the DNA TGTGCCTGGAGTGGACCCCTAGCGGGGAGGGGTGATGAGCAGTTCTTC.

This clone was counted between two and nine times. V is TRBV5-1 and J is TRBJ1-5; D gene unclear. Germline assignment: CDR1 SGHRS and CDR2 YFSETQ. The CDR3 loop spans 15 amino acids. Deletions cut 4 bases from V and 0 bases from J, with 11 bases between. The CDR3 spells CASSLDGYSNQPQHF. In DNA, the CDR3 is TGCGCCAGCAGCCTGGACGGTTATAGCAATCAGCCCCAGCATTTT.

The chain combines TRBV2 with TRBJ1-4; the match to TRBD1 covers 7 bases. The CDR3 is 14 amino acids. V was pared by 4 bases and J by 8 bases, with 7 bases of the junction left unmatched. CDR1 SNHLY and CDR2 FYNNEI come from the germline V gene. CDR3 nucleotides: TGTGCCAGCAGTGTGGGGACAGTCGTCGAAAAACTGTTTTTT. The encoded protein is CASSVGTVVEKLFF. Based on the CDR3 plus reference TRBV2 and TRBJ1-4, the full variable domain is EPEVTQTPSHQVTQMGQEVILRCVPISNHLYFYWYRQILGQKVEFLVSFYNNEISEKSEIFDDQFSVERPDGSNFTLKIRSTKLEDSAMYFCASSVGTVVEKLFFGSGTQLSVL.

The V and J genes are TRBV12-5 and TRBJ1-1; 7 bases agree with TRBD1. Germline V CDR1 and CDR2: LGHNT, FRNRAP. V was pared by 5 bases and J by 0 bases, with 6 bases of the junction left unmatched. The CDR3 runs to 15 residues. The CDR3 coding sequence is TGTGCTAGTGGTAACCCGGACAGGATGAACACTGAAGCTTTCTTT. Its protein product is CASGNPDRMNTEAFF.

The chain employs TRBV25-1 and TRBJ2-7; D may be TRBD2 (6 bases). Germline V gene lookup returns CDR1 MGHDK and CDR2 SYGVNS. This CDR3 spans 15 amino acids. V was trimmed by 0 bases and J by 3 bases, leaving 12 bases between them. The CDR3 DNA reads as TGTGCCAGCAGTGAATATAGCGGAGCTAACTACGAGCAGTACTTC. Its translation is CASSEYSGANYEQYF.

The rearrangement joins TRBV4-1 to TRBJ2-2, with 8 bases fitting TRBD2. The CDR3 spans 17 residues. From germline, CDR1 is MGHRA and CDR2 YSYEKL. V shed 2 bases, J shed 1 base, and the junction held 6 bases outside the gene matches. Here the CDR3 reads CASSQSGTSRNTGELFF. DNA of the CDR3: TGCGCCAGCAGCCAATCAGGGACTAGTCGGAACACCGGGGAGCTGTTTTTT.

This rearrangement joins TRBV7-9 to TRBJ2-1; a weak D match, TRBD2 (5 bases). CDR1 and CDR2 from the germline V gene are SEHNR and FQNEAQ (reference sequence). Trimming left V 1 base short and J 5 bases short, with 15 bases between. The length of the CDR3 is 16 residues. Here the CDR3 reads CASSLDPKRSDNEQFF. The CDR3 nucleotides read TGTGCCAGCAGCTTAGATCCGAAGCGGAGCGACAATGAGCAGTTCTTC.

The rearrangement uses TRBV21-1 and TRBJ2-7; the tabulated D call, TRBD1, remains unverified against the DNA. TRBV21-1 is designated a pseudogene. The CDR3 has 13 amino acids. Here the CDR3 reads CASSLGQPYEQYF. CDR3 DNA: TGTGCCAGCAGTCTTGGACAGCCGTACGAGCAGTACTTC.

This chain joins TRBV7-6 and TRBJ2-1; possibly TRBD2 for D (5 bases). The germline V gene encodes CDR1 SGHVS and CDR2 FNYEAQ. The CDR3 is made up of 14 amino acids. V shed 0 bases and J shed 2 bases, with 5 bases lying between them. CDR3: CASSLAGAYNEQFF. The CDR3 DNA is TGTGCCAGCAGCTTAGCGGGAGCCTACAATGAGCAGTTCTTC. Full variable domain (remainder filled in from reference TRBV7-6 and TRBJ2-1): GAGVSQSPRYKVTKRGQDVALRCDPISGHVSLYWYRQALGQGPEFLTYFNYEAQQDKSGLPNDRFSAERPEGSISTLTIQRTEQRDSAMYRCASSLAGAYNEQFFGPGTRLTVL.

The chain joins TRBV28 to TRBJ1-2; 11 nucleotides line up with TRBD1. CDR1 and CDR2 (germline): MDHEN, SYDVKM. This CDR3 is 14 amino acids long. J lost 9 bases, V lost 6 bases, and 9 bases had no gene match. In nucleotides, the CDR3 is TGTGCCAGCAGCTTAAGGACAGGGGGCAGAAGCTACACCTTC. Its translation: CASSLRTGGRSYTF.

The V call is TRBV19, the J call TRBJ2-5; 12 nucleotides match TRBD2. Germline CDR1 reads LNHDA; CDR2 reads SQIVND (reference sequence). J gave up 2 bases and V 5 bases, and 6 bases lay outside the gene matches. The length of the CDR3 is 16 residues. CDR3 sequence reads: CASSLLLAGGQETQYF. For the CDR3, the DNA is TGTGCCAGTAGTTTGCTGCTAGCGGGGGGGCAAGAGACCCAGTACTTC.

The V and J genes are TRBV19 and TRBJ1-5, with D perhaps TRBD1 (5 bases). Trimming took 1 base from V and 4 from J, leaving 14 bases between them. There are 16 residues in the CDR3. CDR1 LNHDA and CDR2 SQIVND come from the germline V gene (reference sequence). The CDR3 DNA is TGTGCCAGTAGTATAGTAGATCCAGGGCATAATCAGCCCCAGCATTTT. This encodes CASSIVDPGHNQPQHF.

The V call is TRBV9, the J call TRBJ2-7; 7 bases align to TRBD2. The CDR3 totals 14 residues. From germline, CDR1 is SGDLS and CDR2 YYNGEE. Trimming cost V 2 bases and J 7 bases; bases outside gene matches: 9. CDR3 bases: TGTGCCAGCAGCGTGACTAGCCCCGAGGGGGAGCAGTACTTC. Translated: CASSVTSPEGEQYF.

The V and J genes are TRBV5-6 and TRBJ1-2; 9 bases line up with TRBD1. Trimming at V came to 0 bases and at J to 4 bases, leaving 4 bases not matched to a gene. This CDR3 is 15 amino acids long. Germline CDR1 reads SGHDT; CDR2 reads YYEEEE. The CDR3 region has the DNA TGTGCCAGCAGCTTGGGGGACAGGGACCTCTATGGCTACACCTTC. Protein: CASSLGDRDLYGYTF. Complete variable domain (other parts from reference TRBV5-6 and TRBJ1-2): DAGVTQSPTHLIKTRGQQVTLRCSPKSGHDTVSWYQQALGQGPQFIFQYYEEEERQRGNFPDRFSGHQFPNYSSELNVNALLLGDSALYLCASSLGDRDLYGYTFGSGTRLTVV.

The rearrangement uses TRBV6-5 and TRBJ2-3; perhaps TRBD2 as D (6 bases). The length of the CDR3 is 13 residues. Germline CDR1 MNHEY, CDR2 SVGAGI. Trimming removed 9 bases at V and 2 bases at J, with 12 bases between. The CDR3 sequence is CASRRDSTDTQYF. CDR3 sequence (DNA): TGTGCCAGTAGGAGGGATTCCACAGATACGCAGTATTTT.

The genes are TRBV18 and TRBJ2-1; D unresolved. V shed 1 base and J shed 9 bases, with 7 bases lying between them. There are 12 residues in the CDR3. Germline loops: CDR1 KGHSH, CDR2 LQKENI. The CDR3 reads CASSPLVSEQFF. In DNA form, the CDR3 reads TGTGCCAGCTCACCACTGGTGAGTGAGCAGTTCTTC.

The V gene is TRBV5-1, the J gene TRBJ1-4, with TRBD1 matching over 7 bases. Germline CDR1 and CDR2: SGHRS and YFSETQ. There are 15 residues in the CDR3. Germline trimming cut 4 bases from V and 0 bases from J; bases unmatched to any gene: 3. CDR3 region: CASSQTGSTNEKLFF. DNA of the CDR3: TGCGCCAGCAGCCAGACAGGGTCAACTAATGAAAAACTGTTTTTT.

The V gene is TRBV7-3, the J gene TRBJ1-1; the D gene is possibly TRBD1 (6 bases). V lost 4 bases and J 0 bases, leaving 12 bases between the germline ends. The CDR3 runs 15 residues. From germline, CDR1 is SGHTA and CDR2 FQGTGA. The CDR3 sequence is CASSYGTGLNTEAFF. The CDR3 DNA reads TGTGCCAGCAGCTATGGTACAGGGCTGAACACTGAAGCTTTCTTT.

The sample holds a few counts of this clone. CDR3 coding DNA: TGCGCCAGCAGCCGCCCGGACATTAACTATGGCTACACCTTC. This sequence encodes CASSRPDINYGYTF. V gene TRBV4-1 combines with J gene TRBJ1-2; D is perhaps TRBD1 (5 bases). CDR3 length: 14 amino acids. V lost 4 bases to trimming and J lost 1 base, with 10 bases between them. CDR1 is MGHRA and CDR2 is YSYEKL in the germline V gene.

This chain connects TRBV30 to TRBJ2-4; D possibly corresponds to TRBD1 (6 bases). CDR3 size: 17 residues. With 2 bases removed from V and 0 bases from J, the gap between germline ends came to 17 bases. The germline V gene has CDR1 GTSNPN and CDR2 SVGIG (reference sequence). The CDR3 is CAWSPSLTGLAKNIQYF. CDR3 sequence (DNA): TGTGCCTGGAGTCCAAGCTTGACAGGACTAGCCAAAAACATTCAGTACTTC.